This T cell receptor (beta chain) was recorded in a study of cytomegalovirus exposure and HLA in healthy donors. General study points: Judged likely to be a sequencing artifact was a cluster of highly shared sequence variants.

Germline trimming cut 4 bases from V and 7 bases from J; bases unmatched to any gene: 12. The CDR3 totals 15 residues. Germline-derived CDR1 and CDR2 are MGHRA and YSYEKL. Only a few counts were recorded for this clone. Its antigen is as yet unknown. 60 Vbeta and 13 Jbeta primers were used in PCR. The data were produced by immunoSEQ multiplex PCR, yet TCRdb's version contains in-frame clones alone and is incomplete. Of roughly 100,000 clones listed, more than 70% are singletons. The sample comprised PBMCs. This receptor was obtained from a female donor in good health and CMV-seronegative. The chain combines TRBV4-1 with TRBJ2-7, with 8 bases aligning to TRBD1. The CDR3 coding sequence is TGCGCCAGCAGCCCGCCGACAGGGGCGGGGAGTGAGCAGTACTTC. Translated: CASSPPTGAGSEQYF.